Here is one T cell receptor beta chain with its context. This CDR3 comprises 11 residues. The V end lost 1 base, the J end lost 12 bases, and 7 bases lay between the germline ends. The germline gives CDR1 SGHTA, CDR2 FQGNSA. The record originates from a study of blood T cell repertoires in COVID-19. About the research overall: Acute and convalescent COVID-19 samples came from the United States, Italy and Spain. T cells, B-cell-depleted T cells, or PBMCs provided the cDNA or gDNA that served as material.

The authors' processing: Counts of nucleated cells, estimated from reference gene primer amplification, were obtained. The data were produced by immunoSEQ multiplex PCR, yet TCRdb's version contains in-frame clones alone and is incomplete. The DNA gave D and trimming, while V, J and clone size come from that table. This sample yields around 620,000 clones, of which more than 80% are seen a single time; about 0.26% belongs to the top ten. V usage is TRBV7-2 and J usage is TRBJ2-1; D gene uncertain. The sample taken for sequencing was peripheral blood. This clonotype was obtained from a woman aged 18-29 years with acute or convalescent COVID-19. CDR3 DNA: TGTGCCAGCAGCTTAGATACGGGGCAGTTCTTC. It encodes CASSLDTGQFF.